This T cell receptor beta chain appears in the sequencing data of a study of T cell changes during pregnancy in multiple sclerosis. This table comes from immunoSEQ multiplex PCR, and its TCRdb copy is limited to in-frame clones, with some not included. This repertoire shows roughly 56,000 clones, nearly 90% found once; its top ten account for more than 1.5%. The length of the CDR3 is 19 residues. CDR1 and CDR2 (germline): SGDLS, YYNGEE. V lost 0 bases, J lost 2 bases, and 9 bases stayed unmatched. The specimen was peripheral blood, collected in the first trimester of pregnancy. This sequence originates from a female donor with multiple sclerosis, enrolled in a pregnancy study. The chain couples TRBV9 to TRBJ2-1, with TRBD2 identical over 12 bases. CDR3 protein: CASSVDPLLAGGPYNEQFF. The CDR3 coding sequence is TGTGCCAGCAGCGTAGACCCCCTACTAGCGGGAGGACCCTACAATGAGCAGTTCTTC.